Sequencing of this T cell receptor beta chain was carried out in a study of T cells after yellow fever vaccination. Study overall: Low-cell-number fractions were prepared with SMART-Seq v4 Ultra Low Input.

Germline trimming cut 1 base from V and 9 bases from J; bases unmatched to any gene: 9. In germline, CDR1 is SGHTA, CDR2 FQGNSA. This CDR3 region has 16 residues. Universal primer sites and UMIs were introduced during 5'RACE template-switching synthesis of TCR cDNA. TCRdb independently ran MiXCR on the 5' RACE reads; one entry per CDR3 protein. The sample records approximately 550,000 distinct CDR3 sequences, over 15% being singletons. Findings and caveats of the study: Peaking on day 5 versus 15, the secondary response was faster but weaker. After the booster, 96% of CD4 and about nine tenths of CD8 primary-response clones were re-detected.

This clonotype appeared a few times. Its antigen is as yet unknown. The specimen comprised PBMCs, sampled 15 days after the yellow fever booster vaccination. The receptor was derived from a man under 40 who received the YFV17D yellow fever vaccine. The rearrangement links TRBV7-2 to TRBJ2-1, with 10 bases aligning to TRBD2. The CDR3 DNA reads as TGTGCCAGCAGCTTAGGGGGGTGGGGACTAGCGTTTGAGCAGTTCTTC. Translation gives CASSLGGWGLAFEQFF.